Included here is one TCR beta chain sequence, with context. Its antigen remains undetermined. Base quality data are lacking; no much larger clone is found one base away. Taken from the germline V gene, the CDR1 and CDR2 loops are SGHTS and YDEGEE. Cut back by 0 bases and 4 bases, the V and J ends lie 13 bases apart. The CDR3 holds 16 amino acids from the cysteine to the phenylalanine. The CDR3 DNA has 48 bases and is translated from base 1. This specimen comes from a study of T cell changes during pregnancy in multiple sclerosis (dated by TCRdb to about 2019). At the level of the whole study: Changes in the T cell repertoire over the course of pregnancy were examined in this study in women with multiple sclerosis.

Library prep was done by the immunoSEQ multiplex PCR assay. The table was pulled from immuneACCESS by TCRdb, which kept in-frame rearrangements only. Such tables lose some clones; where checked, under half of the loss comes from unresolved V genes, and the rest has no known cause. In all, the sample holds approximately 70,000 clones, and around 90% of those were seen once. Approximately 0.88% of the sample lies in the top ten. This receptor was identified in a female donor in good health, enrolled as a control in a pregnancy study. Material: peripheral blood, obtained in the first trimester of pregnancy. The rearranged chain carries TRBV5-8 and TRBJ1-4, and perhaps TRBD1 as D gene, on 5 matching bases. The DNA sequence is as follows: TGTGCCAGCAGCTTGGGACAGCCGACCGGTAATGAAAAACTGTTTTTT. It codes for CASSLGQPTGNEKLFF.